This note documents a single TCR beta chain sequence. The data belong to a study of technical replicates of blood from several donors. Germline V gene sequence: CDR1 MDHEN, CDR2 SYDVKM. Trimming left V 1 base short and J 4 bases short, with 10 bases between. CDR3 length equals 14 residues. Sequencing was performed with immunoSEQ multiplex PCR; in TCRdb, only in-frame clones are kept and a portion is missing. The repertoire holds 55,000 to 75,000 clones, with about 92% as singletons. The sequenced sample consisted of T cells isolated from PBMCs. The sequence was collected from a human donor in good health. The chain links TRBV28 to TRBJ1-2; D may be TRBD1 (6 bases). The CDR3 nucleotides read TGTGCCAGCAGTTTATTAGGGGACACCTATGGCTACACCTTC. Residues: CASSLLGDTYGYTF.